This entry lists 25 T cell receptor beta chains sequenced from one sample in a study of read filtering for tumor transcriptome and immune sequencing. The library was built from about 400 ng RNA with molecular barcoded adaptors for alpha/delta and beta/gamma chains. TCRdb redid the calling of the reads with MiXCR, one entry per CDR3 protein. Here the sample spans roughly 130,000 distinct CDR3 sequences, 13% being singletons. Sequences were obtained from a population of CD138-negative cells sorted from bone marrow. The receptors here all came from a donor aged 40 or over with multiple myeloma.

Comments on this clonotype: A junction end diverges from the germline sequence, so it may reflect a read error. DNA of the CDR3: TGTGCCAGCAGTTCCGAATGGGGATCCAACGGGAACACTTATAGCAATCAGCCCCGGCATTTT. This gives the protein CASSSEWGSNGNTYSNQPRHF. The J gene is TRBJ1-5, the V gene TRBV7-6, with D uncertain. This CDR3 spans 21 amino acids. Looked up from germline, CDR1 is SGHVS and CDR2 is FNYEAQ.

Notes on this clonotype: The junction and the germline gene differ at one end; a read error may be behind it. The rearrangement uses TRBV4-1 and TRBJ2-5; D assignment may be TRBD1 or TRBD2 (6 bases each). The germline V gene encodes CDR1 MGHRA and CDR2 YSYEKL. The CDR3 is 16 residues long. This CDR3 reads CAGSQGPGQGGETQYF. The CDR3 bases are TGCGCCGGCAGCCAAGGACCGGGACAAGGAGGGGAGACCCAGTACTTT.

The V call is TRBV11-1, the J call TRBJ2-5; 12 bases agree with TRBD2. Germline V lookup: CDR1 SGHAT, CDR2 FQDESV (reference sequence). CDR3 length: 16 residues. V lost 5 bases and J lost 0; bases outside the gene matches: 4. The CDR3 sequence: CASSPWTSGNQETQYF. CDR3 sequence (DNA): TGTGCCAGCAGCCCTTGGACTAGCGGGAACCAAGAGACCCAGTACTTC.

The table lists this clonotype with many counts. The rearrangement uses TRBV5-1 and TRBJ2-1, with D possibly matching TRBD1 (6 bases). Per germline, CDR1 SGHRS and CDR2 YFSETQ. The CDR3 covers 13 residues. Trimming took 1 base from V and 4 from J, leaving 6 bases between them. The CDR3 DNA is TGCGCCAGCAGCTTGACAGGGTACAATGAGCAGTTCTTC. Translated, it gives CASSLTGYNEQFF.

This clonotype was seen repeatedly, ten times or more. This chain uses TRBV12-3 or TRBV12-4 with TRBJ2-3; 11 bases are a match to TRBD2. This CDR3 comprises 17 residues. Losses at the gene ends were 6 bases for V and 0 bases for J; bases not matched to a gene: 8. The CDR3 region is CASSQGLAAASTDTQYF. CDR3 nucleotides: TGTGCCAGCAGCCAGGGACTAGCGGCCGCTAGCACAGATACGCAGTATTTT.

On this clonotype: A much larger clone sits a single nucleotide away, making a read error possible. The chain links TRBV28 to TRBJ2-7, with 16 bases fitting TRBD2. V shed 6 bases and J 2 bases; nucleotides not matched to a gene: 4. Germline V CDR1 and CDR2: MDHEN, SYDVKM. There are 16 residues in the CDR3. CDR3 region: CASRGTSGGAAYEQYF. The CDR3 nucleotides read TGTGCCAGCAGGGGGACTAGCGGGGGGGCCGCCTACGAGCAGTACTTC.

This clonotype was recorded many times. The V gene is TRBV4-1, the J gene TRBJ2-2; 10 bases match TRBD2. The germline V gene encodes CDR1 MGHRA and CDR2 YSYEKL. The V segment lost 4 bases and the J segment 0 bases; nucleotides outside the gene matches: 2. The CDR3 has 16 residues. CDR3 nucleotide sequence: TGCGCCAGCAGCCTCGGACTAGCGGCGAACACCGGGGAGCTGTTTTTT. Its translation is CASSLGLAANTGELFF.

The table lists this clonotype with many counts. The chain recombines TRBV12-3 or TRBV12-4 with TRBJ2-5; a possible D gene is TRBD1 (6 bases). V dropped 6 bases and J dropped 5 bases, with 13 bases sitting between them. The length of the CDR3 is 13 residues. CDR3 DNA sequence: TGTGCCAGCAGACCAACAGGGACGGAGACCCAGTACTTC. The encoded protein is CASRPTGTETQYF.

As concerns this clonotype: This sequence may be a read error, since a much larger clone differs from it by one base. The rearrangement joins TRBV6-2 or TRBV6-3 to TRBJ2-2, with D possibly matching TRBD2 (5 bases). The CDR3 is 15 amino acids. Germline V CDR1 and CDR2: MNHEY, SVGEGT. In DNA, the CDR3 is TGTGCCAGCACCCGGCAGTTGGGGAACACCGGGGAGCTGTCTTTT. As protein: CASTRQLGNTGELSF.

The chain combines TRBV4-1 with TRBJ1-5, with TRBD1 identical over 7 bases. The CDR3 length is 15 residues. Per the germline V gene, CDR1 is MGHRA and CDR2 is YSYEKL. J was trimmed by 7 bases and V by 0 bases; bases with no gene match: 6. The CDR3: CASSQEGGRGQPQHF. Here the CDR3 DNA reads TGCGCCAGCAGCCAAGAAGGGGGCAGGGGACAGCCCCAGCATTTT.

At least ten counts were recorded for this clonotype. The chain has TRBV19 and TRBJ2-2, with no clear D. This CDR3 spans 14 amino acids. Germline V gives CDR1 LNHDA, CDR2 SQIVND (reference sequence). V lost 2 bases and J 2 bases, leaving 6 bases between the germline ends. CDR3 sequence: CASSILPNTGELFF. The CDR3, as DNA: TGTGCCAGTAGTATATTACCCAACACCGGGGAGCTGTTTTTT.

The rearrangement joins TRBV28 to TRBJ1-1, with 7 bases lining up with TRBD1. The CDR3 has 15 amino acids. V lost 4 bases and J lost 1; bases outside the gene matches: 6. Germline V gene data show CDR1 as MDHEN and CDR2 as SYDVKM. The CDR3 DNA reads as TGTGCCAGCAGTTCCCCAGGGACAGCGAACACTGAAGCTTTCTTT. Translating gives CASSSPGTANTEAFF.

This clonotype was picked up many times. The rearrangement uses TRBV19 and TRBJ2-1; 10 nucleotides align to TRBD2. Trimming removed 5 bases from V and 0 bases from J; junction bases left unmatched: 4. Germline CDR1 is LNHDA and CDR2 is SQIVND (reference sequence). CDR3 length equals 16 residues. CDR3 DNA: TGTGCCAGTAGTCAGAGCGGGGGGGCCTCCTACAATGAGCAGTTCTTC. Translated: CASSQSGGASYNEQFF.

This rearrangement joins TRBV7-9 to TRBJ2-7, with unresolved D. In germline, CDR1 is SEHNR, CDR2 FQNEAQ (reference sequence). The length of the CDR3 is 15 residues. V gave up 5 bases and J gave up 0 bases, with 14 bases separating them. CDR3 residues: CASSPNGLSSYEQYF. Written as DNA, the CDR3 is TGTGCCAGCAGCCCCAACGGCCTTAGCTCCTACGAGCAGTACTTC.

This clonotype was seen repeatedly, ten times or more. The CDR3 DNA reads TGCAGTGCTAGTTTTCTAGACCCTGCCGGGGAGCTGTTTTTT. Its protein product is CSASFLDPAGELFF. The chain carries TRBV20-1 and TRBJ2-2; D is undetermined. The CDR3 spans 14 residues. Trimming took off 3 bases at V and 6 bases at J, with 14 bases between the two ends. Germline CDR1 and CDR2: DFQATT and SNEGSKA (reference sequence).

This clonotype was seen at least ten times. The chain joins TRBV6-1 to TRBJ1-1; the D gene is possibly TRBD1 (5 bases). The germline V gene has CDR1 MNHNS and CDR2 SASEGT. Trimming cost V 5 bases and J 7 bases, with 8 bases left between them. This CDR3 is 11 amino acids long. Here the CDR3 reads CASSRDLEAFF. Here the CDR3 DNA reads TGTGCCAGCAGTAGGGACCTTGAAGCTTTCTTT.

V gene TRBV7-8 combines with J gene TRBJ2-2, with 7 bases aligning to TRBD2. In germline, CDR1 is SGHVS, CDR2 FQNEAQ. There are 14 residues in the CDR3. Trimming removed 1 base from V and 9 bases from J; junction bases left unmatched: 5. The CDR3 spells CASSLVAGEWELFF. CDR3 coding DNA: TGTGCCAGCAGCTTAGTTGCGGGAGAGTGGGAGCTGTTTTTT.

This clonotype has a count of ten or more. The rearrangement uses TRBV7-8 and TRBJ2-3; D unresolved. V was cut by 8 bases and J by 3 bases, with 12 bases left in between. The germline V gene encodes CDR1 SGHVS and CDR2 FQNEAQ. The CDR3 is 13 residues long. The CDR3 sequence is CASLPSATDTQYF. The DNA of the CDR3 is TGTGCCAGCCTCCCCTCAGCGACAGATACGCAGTATTTT.

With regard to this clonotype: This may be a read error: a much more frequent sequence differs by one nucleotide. CDR3 amino acids: CASSQLGSGRETQYF. The CDR3 DNA follows: TGTGCCAGTAGTCAACTCGGCAGCGGACGAGAGACCCAGTACTTC. The chain combines TRBV19 with TRBJ2-5, with D possibly TRBD2 on 5 matching bases. Trimming took off 5 bases at V and 4 bases at J, with 17 bases between the two ends. Germline values: CDR1 LNHDA, CDR2 SQIVND (reference sequence). CDR3 length equals 15 residues.

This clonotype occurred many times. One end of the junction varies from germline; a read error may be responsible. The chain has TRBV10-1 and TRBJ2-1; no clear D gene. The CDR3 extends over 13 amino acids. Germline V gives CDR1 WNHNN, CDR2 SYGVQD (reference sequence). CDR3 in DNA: TGCGCCAGCAGTAAAGGCTCCCACAATGAGCAGTTCTTC. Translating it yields CASSKGSHNEQFF.

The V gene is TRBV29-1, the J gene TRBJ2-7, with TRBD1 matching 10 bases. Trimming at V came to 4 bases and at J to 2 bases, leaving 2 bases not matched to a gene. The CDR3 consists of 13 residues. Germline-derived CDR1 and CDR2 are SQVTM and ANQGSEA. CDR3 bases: TGCAGCGTTGGGGGGACAGGGGCCTACGAGCAGTACTTC. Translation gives CSVGGTGAYEQYF.

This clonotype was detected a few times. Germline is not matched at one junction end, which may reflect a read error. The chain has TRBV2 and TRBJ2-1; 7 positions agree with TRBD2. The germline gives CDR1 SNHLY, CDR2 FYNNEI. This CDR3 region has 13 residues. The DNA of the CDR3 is TGTGCCAGCAGTGGGGAGGGACTAAGTGAGCAGCTCTTC. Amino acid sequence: CASSGEGLSEQLF.

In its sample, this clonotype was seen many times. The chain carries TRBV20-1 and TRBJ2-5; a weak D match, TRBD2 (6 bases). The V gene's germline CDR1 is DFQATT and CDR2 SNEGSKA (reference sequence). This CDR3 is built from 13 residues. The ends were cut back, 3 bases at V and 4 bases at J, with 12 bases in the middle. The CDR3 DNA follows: TGCAGTGCTAGGATCGGGAGTCGAGAGACCCAGTACTTC. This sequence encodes CSARIGSRETQYF.

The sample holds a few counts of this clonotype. In DNA, the CDR3 is TGCGCCAGCAGCCTAAAAAAGACAGGGGGCGACACCGGGGAGCTGTTTTTT. It yields the protein CASSLKKTGGDTGELFF. The chain joins TRBV5-1 to TRBJ2-2; 10 nucleotides line up with TRBD1. CDR3 length equals 17 residues. J gave up 3 bases and V 4 bases, and 9 bases lay outside the gene matches. Germline V gene lookup returns CDR1 SGHRS and CDR2 YFSETQ.

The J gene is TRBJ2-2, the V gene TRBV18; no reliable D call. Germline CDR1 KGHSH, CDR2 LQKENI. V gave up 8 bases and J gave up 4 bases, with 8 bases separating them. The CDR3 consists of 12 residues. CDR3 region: CASPASTGELFF. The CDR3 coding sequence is TGTGCCAGCCCGGCTAGCACCGGGGAGCTGTTTTTT.